The entry below gives a single T cell receptor beta chain sequence along with its context. As yet, its antigen is unknown. This sample was taken from a study of cytomegalovirus exposure and HLA in healthy donors. Study-wide findings and caveats: A later analysis showed TCR association rates differing by HLA locus, peaking at DRB1 and lowest at HLA-C. The study had only CMV serostatus as immune exposure information. As was reported, the HLA-A and HLA-B alleles of most subjects were accurately predicted from TCR beta sequences. The study designated roughly 160 TCR beta chains cytomegalovirus-associated.

With 60 Vbeta and 13 Jbeta primers, the PCR was carried out. TCRdb's table, derived via immunoSEQ multiplex PCR, lists solely in-frame clones and lacks some. The data show approximately 170,000 clones, about 84% seen once. The CDR3 is 10 residues long. Trimming left V 7 bases short and J 7 bases short, with 8 bases between. Germline V gene data show CDR1 as SQVTM and CDR2 as ANQGSEA. This TCR derives from a middle-aged man in good health and CMV-seropositive. The sample taken for sequencing was PBMCs. V and J are TRBV29-1 and TRBJ2-1, with D possibly being TRBD2 (5 bases). CDR3 DNA: TGCAGCGCCGGGGATAATGAGCAGTTCTTC. Amino acid sequence: CSAGDNEQFF.